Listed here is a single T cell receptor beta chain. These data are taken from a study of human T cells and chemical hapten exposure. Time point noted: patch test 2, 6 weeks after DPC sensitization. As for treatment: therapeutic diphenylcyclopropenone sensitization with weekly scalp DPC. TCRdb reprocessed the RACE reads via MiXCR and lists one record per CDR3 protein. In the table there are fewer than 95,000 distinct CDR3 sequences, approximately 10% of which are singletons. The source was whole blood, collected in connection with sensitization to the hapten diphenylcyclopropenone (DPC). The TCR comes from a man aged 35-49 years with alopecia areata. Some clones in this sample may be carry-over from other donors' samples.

In DNA, the CDR3 is TGTGCCAGCAGACCGACTAGCGGGAGCGTAATCTACAATGAGCAGTTCTTC. Protein: CASRPTSGSVIYNEQFF. The chain couples TRBV27 to TRBJ2-1; 12 nucleotides agree with TRBD2. Germline assignment: CDR1 MNHEY and CDR2 SMNVEV (reference sequence). CDR3 length: 17 residues. V shed 6 bases, J shed 3 bases, and the junction held 9 bases outside the gene matches.